This paragraph reports one T cell receptor beta chain. Its target is unknown. This CDR3 has 11 residues. CDR1 is SQVTM, CDR2 ANQGSEA, per germline. The V segment lost 6 bases and the J segment 5 bases; nucleotides outside the gene matches: 3. One entry per CDR3 protein results from TCRdb running MiXCR on the 5' RACE reads. This table holds about 90,000 distinct CDR3 sequences, about 12% found once. This sample was taken from a study of early T cells in non-severe SARS-CoV-2 infection. Broader study findings: A preference for anti-spike CD8 responses marked VDJdb matching, which missed private and CD4 specificities.

Sequences were derived from whole blood, sampled at baseline. This chain uses TRBV29-1 with TRBJ2-7; 8 nucleotides agree with TRBD1. This TCR derives from an adult who was a healthcare worker with PCR-confirmed SARS-CoV-2 infection or an uninfected control (not recorded which). The CDR3 reads CSVDRVHEQYF. CDR3 nucleotide sequence: TGCAGCGTGGACAGGGTTCACGAGCAGTACTTC.